A single sample is the source of the 24 T cell receptor beta chains below, sequenced in a study of blood T cell repertoires in COVID-19. Repertoires were generated with immunoSEQ multiplex PCR, while TCRdb's copy carries only in-frame clones and drops some. Altogether about 320,000 clones are present, 86% being singletons, with the ten largest covering around 1.6%. Sequencing used peripheral blood. The source is a woman aged 45 to 65 with acute or convalescent COVID-19.

This sequence joins TRBV24-1 and TRBJ2-7, with 8 positions matching TRBD2. Trimming removed 5 bases from V and 0 bases from J; junction bases left unmatched: 5. The CDR3 is 15 residues long. CDR1 and CDR2 from the germline V gene are KGHDR and SFDVKD. CDR3 DNA: TGTGCCACCAGTGGAAGCGGGAGTGGCTCCTACGAGCAGTACTTC. Its translation is CATSGSGSGSYEQYF.

Comments on this clone: At one of its ends the junction is not consistent with the germline gene, which may arise from a read error. The rearrangement links TRBV2 to TRBJ2-7; the match to TRBD1 covers 10 bases. The germline gives CDR1 SNHLY, CDR2 FYNNEI. This CDR3 has 13 residues. CDR3 amino acids: CASSARTGGIMAF. CDR3 sequence (DNA): TGTGCCAGCAGTGCTAGGACAGGGGGAATAATGGCCTTC. The full variable domain, in which reference TRBV2 and TRBJ2-7 provide the parts outside the CDR3, is EPEVTQTPSHQVTQMGQEVILRCVPISNHLYFYWYRQILGQKVEFLVSFYNNEISEKSEIFDDQFSVERPDGSNFTLKIRSTKLEDSAMYFCASSARTGGIMAFGPGTRLTVT.

This clone was seen only once. V is TRBV30 and J is TRBJ2-7; perhaps TRBD1 as D (6 bases). Trimming took 0 bases from V and 2 from J, leaving 11 bases between them. The CDR3 loop spans 14 amino acids. Germline CDR1 and CDR2: GTSNPN and SVGIG (reference sequence). The CDR3 DNA sequence: TGTGCCTGGAGTGTACAGGGAAGGGCCTACGAGCAGTACTTC. Its translation: CAWSVQGRAYEQYF.

This chain joins TRBV6-2 or TRBV6-3 and TRBJ2-2; 11 positions match TRBD1. CDR1 and CDR2 from the germline V gene are MNHEY and SVGEGT. V was clipped by 5 bases and J by 9 bases; unmatched bases: 2. The CDR3 consists of 13 residues. The chain's CDR3 is CASSRDRGWELFF. The CDR3, as DNA: TGTGCCAGCAGTCGGGACAGGGGGTGGGAGCTGTTTTTT.

This clone was detected a few times. The J gene is TRBJ1-4, the V gene TRBV5-1; 10 nucleotides align to TRBD1. The CDR3 spans 15 residues. The V and J ends lost 0 bases and 8 bases, in that order; junction bases with no gene match: 4. CDR1 SGHRS and CDR2 YFSETQ come from the germline V gene. The CDR3 protein is CASSLAGTGEEKLFF. The CDR3 DNA is TGCGCCAGCAGCTTGGCCGGGACAGGGGAGGAAAAACTGTTTTTT.

Comments on this clone: One end of the junction is discordant with germline, which a read error may explain. This chain connects TRBV19 to TRBJ2-7; 8 bases map to TRBD1. CDR3 length equals 12 residues. Germline-derived CDR1 and CDR2 are LNHDA and SQIVND (reference sequence). In DNA, the CDR3 is TGTGCCAGTAGTATATATCGGGACAGGTTCGACTTC. It is translated as CASSIYRDRFDF.

The rearrangement joins TRBV10-2 to TRBJ2-7, with D unclear. Germline CDR1 reads WSHSY; CDR2 reads SAAADI. This CDR3 has 12 residues. V was cut by 5 bases and J by 3 bases, with 8 bases left in between. The CDR3 region is CASSPSFYEQYF. CDR3 nucleotide sequence: TGCGCCAGCAGTCCTTCGTTCTACGAGCAGTACTTC.

The V gene is TRBV19, the J gene TRBJ2-3, with 9 bases identical to TRBD2. This CDR3 comprises 17 residues. The V gene end was trimmed by 9 bases and the J gene end by 1 base; junction bases not matched to a gene: 14. From germline, CDR1 is LNHDA and CDR2 SQIVND (reference sequence). In DNA form, the CDR3 reads TGTGCCAGCCGCAGACTAGCGGAGACGCAGGGCACAGATACGCAGTATTTT. Protein: CASRRLAETQGTDTQYF.

V and J are TRBV5-1 and TRBJ2-5; possibly TRBD2 for D (5 bases). The CDR3 has 13 residues. V was clipped by 0 bases and J by 5 bases, with 8 bases between them. Germline CDR1 and CDR2: SGHRS and YFSETQ. The DNA for the CDR3 is TGCGCCAGCAGCTTGGTACCGGGGGAGACCCAGTACTTC. It translates to CASSLVPGETQYF.

The chain is built from TRBV6-5 and TRBJ2-4; 7 bases fit TRBD2. The CDR3 contains 14 residues. V shed 0 bases and J 6 bases; nucleotides not matched to a gene: 2. The germline V gene encodes CDR1 MNHEY and CDR2 SVGAGI. DNA for the CDR3: TGTGCCAGCAGTTACTCGCCGGGGGGAAACATTCAGTACTTC. The encoded protein is CASSYSPGGNIQYF.

This clone was recorded once. The rearrangement links TRBV6-1 to TRBJ1-6; the D gene is possibly TRBD1 (5 bases). The CDR3 is 17 amino acids. CDR1 is MNHNS and CDR2 is SASEGT in the germline V gene. Between the trimmed V and J ends, which lost 2 bases and 9 bases, there was a span of 20 bases. CDR3 in amino acids: CASSERPKGRVGSPLHF. CDR3 nucleotide sequence: TGTGCCAGCAGTGAACGCCCCAAGGGGAGGGTGGGTTCACCCCTCCACTTT.

The V gene is TRBV28, the J gene TRBJ1-2, with 8 bases identical to TRBD1. The CDR3 consists of 14 residues. J was trimmed by 7 bases and V by 2 bases; bases with no gene match: 6. CDR1 is MDHEN, CDR2 SYDVKM, per germline. The CDR3 loop is CASSLPRTGSGYTF. In nucleotides, the CDR3 is TGTGCCAGCAGTTTACCCCGGACAGGGAGTGGCTACACCTTC.

This rearrangement joins TRBV6-6 to TRBJ2-3, with D unresolved. V was shortened by 0 bases and J by 2 bases, with 6 bases between the two germline ends. This CDR3 has 14 amino acids. Germline V CDR1 and CDR2: MNHNY, SVGAGI (reference sequence). CDR3 in DNA: TGTGCCAGCAGTTACTCGAGGCCCACAGATACGCAGTATTTT. This translates into CASSYSRPTDTQYF.

V gene TRBV7-9 combines with J gene TRBJ1-1; 9 bases are shared with TRBD1. V dropped 5 bases and J dropped 7; count of bases not matched to a gene: 11. Germline V gene lookup returns CDR1 SEHNR and CDR2 FQNEAQ (reference sequence). The CDR3 contains 15 residues. Written as DNA, the CDR3 is TGTGCCAGCAGCCCGCACAGGGGGCGAGGTATTGAAGCTTTCTTT. Protein: CASSPHRGRGIEAFF.

The chain has TRBV2 and TRBJ1-5; 8 nucleotides match TRBD1. Trimming at V came to 4 bases and at J to 7 bases, leaving 18 bases not matched to a gene. Germline CDR1 is SNHLY and CDR2 is FYNNEI. This CDR3 has 18 amino acids. The CDR3 loop reads CASSVGWPNSTGAQPQHF. DNA of the CDR3: TGTGCCAGCAGTGTTGGTTGGCCGAACTCGACAGGGGCCCAGCCCCAGCATTTT. The full variable domain, completed using reference TRBV2 and TRBJ1-5, is EPEVTQTPSHQVTQMGQEVILRCVPISNHLYFYWYRQILGQKVEFLVSFYNNEISEKSEIFDDQFSVERPDGSNFTLKIRSTKLEDSAMYFCASSVGWPNSTGAQPQHFGDGTRLSIL.

The chain recombines TRBV10-3 with TRBJ2-1, with TRBD2 identical over 10 bases. Germline V gene lookup returns CDR1 ENHRY and CDR2 SYGVKD. The CDR3 runs to 16 residues. The ends lost 3 bases at V and 8 bases at J; junction bases unmatched: 10. CDR3 amino acids: CAISDEASGSLDEQFF. In DNA, the CDR3 is TGTGCCATCAGTGACGAGGCTAGCGGGAGTTTGGATGAGCAGTTCTTC.

V is TRBV5-4 and J is TRBJ2-7; a weak D match, TRBD2 (6 bases). Germline values: CDR1 SGHNT, CDR2 YYREEE (reference sequence). This CDR3 is built from 14 residues. Between the trimmed V and J ends, which lost 1 base and 3 bases, there was a span of 11 bases. CDR3 loop: CASSLLLADYEQYF. In DNA, the CDR3 is TGTGCCAGCAGCTTGCTACTAGCAGACTACGAGCAGTACTTC.

The chain carries TRBV5-4 and TRBJ2-5, with 8 bases fitting TRBD2. Germline CDR1 and CDR2: SGHNT and YYREEE (reference sequence). The J segment lost 6 bases and the V segment lost 4 bases, leaving 8 bases of the junction unmatched. This CDR3 has 14 residues. The CDR3 reads CASSLSGSDQTQYF. DNA for the CDR3: TGTGCCAGCAGCCTGAGCGGGAGTGATCAGACCCAGTACTTC.

J is TRBJ2-2 and V is TRBV9; D is possibly TRBD1 (6 bases). Per the germline V gene, CDR1 is SGDLS and CDR2 is YYNGEE. CDR3 length equals 15 residues. V lost 3 bases to trimming and J lost 1 base, with 10 bases between them. In DNA, the CDR3 is TGTGCCAGCAGCGGGGGGCGCCGGAACACCGGGGAGCTGTTTTTT. Its protein is CASSGGRRNTGELFF.

This clone was recorded a few times. This chain connects TRBV19 to TRBJ2-2, with 7 bases identical to TRBD1. V trimming: 5 bases; J trimming: 4 bases; junction bases outside the gene matches: 7. The CDR3 covers 15 residues. Germline lookup yields CDR1 LNHDA and CDR2 SQIVND (reference sequence). CDR3 sequence (DNA): TGTGCCAGTAGTCTGACAGGGCAAGGCACCGGGGAGCTGTTTTTT. Translating it yields CASSLTGQGTGELFF.

The chain couples TRBV13 to TRBJ2-3; no firm D call. Germline values: CDR1 PRHDT, CDR2 FYEKMQ (reference sequence). The CDR3 has 12 residues. V lost 5 bases, J lost 4 bases, and 7 bases lay in between. The CDR3 DNA follows: TGTGCCAGCAGCCGCGATGCAGATACGCAGTATTTT. Translated, it gives CASSRDADTQYF.

This clone has a single count. The chain employs TRBV6-5 and TRBJ2-7; maybe TRBD2 (6 bases). Trimming stripped 10 bases from V and 7 bases from J, with 17 bases between. The CDR3 is made up of 12 amino acids. CDR1 and CDR2 (germline): MNHEY, SVGAGI. CDR3: CATSGELGEQYF. The CDR3 DNA reads as TGTGCCACGTCGGGGGAGTTGGGTGAGCAGTACTTC.

The rearrangement links TRBV11-2 to TRBJ1-3; the match to TRBD1 covers 11 bases. This CDR3 contains 16 residues. The germline V gene encodes CDR1 SGHAT and CDR2 FQNNGV. V shed 5 bases and J 2 bases; nucleotides not matched to a gene: 5. The DNA for the CDR3 is TGTGCCAGCAGCCGAGGGGGACAGGGGGCTGGAAACACCATATATTTT. Protein product: CASSRGGQGAGNTIYF.

The chain joins TRBV27 to TRBJ2-7, with a possible D match to TRBD2 (5 bases). V was shortened by 3 bases and J by 1 base, with 7 bases between the two germline ends. Germline V gives CDR1 MNHEY, CDR2 SMNVEV (reference sequence). The CDR3 spans 13 residues. The CDR3: CASSFEGSYEQYF. The CDR3 DNA is TGTGCCAGCAGTTTTGAGGGATCCTACGAGCAGTACTTC.